This TCR beta chain is from a study of post-analysis software for immune sequencing data. Study-wide background: Both relapsing-remitting and secondary progressive multiple sclerosis featured among the disease courses, as did progressive-relapsing multiple sclerosis. Study-wide points: The study found TRBV5-6, TRBV5-1 and TRBV20-1 among five TRBV segments more frequent in patients than controls.

The library was made from cDNA and included unique molecular identifiers. Between roughly 1 and 10 million T cells gave rise to roughly 0.5 million cDNA molecules. In TCRdb, the PCR reads were re-called with MiXCR into one record per CDR3 protein. The sample records approximately 250,000 distinct CDR3 sequences, 36% being singletons. This clonotype was counted a single time. What it binds is unknown. Trimming removed 4 bases at V and 6 bases at J, with 19 bases between. From germline, CDR1 is SGHVS and CDR2 FQNEAQ. The length of the CDR3 is 15 residues. The sequence came from a girl between 5 and 17 years old with multiple sclerosis. This chain uses TRBV7-8 with TRBJ2-7; TRBD2 is a possible D gene (6 bases). The specimen was blood. The CDR3: CASSSLEGFPSEQYF. CDR3 DNA: TGTGCCAGCAGCTCCTTGGAGGGATTTCCGTCCGAGCAGTACTTC.